This entry features one T cell receptor (beta chain) sequence. CDR1 SQVTM and CDR2 ANQGSEA come from the germline V gene. This CDR3 has 12 amino acids. Trimming pared 6 bases from V and 0 bases from J, leaving 8 bases between. In the source study's methods: Cell counts per sample came from amplifying reference gene primers. TCRdb keeps only in-frame clones here, not all; method: immunoSEQ multiplex PCR. V and J calls and clone size follow that table, whereas D and trimming were derived from the DNA. The table lists about 210,000 clones, around 88% of them singletons, with approximately 2.9% in the top ten. This sample was taken from a study of blood T cell repertoires in COVID-19. Overall study context: The United States, Italy and Spain provided the acute and convalescent COVID-19 samples.

The sequence came from a middle-aged man with active or convalescent COVID-19. The rearrangement joins TRBV29-1 to TRBJ1-1; D ambiguous. Sequencing was performed on peripheral blood. CDR3 DNA sequence: TGCAGCGTCACCCCAGTGAACACTGAAGCTTTCTTT. This encodes CSVTPVNTEAFF.